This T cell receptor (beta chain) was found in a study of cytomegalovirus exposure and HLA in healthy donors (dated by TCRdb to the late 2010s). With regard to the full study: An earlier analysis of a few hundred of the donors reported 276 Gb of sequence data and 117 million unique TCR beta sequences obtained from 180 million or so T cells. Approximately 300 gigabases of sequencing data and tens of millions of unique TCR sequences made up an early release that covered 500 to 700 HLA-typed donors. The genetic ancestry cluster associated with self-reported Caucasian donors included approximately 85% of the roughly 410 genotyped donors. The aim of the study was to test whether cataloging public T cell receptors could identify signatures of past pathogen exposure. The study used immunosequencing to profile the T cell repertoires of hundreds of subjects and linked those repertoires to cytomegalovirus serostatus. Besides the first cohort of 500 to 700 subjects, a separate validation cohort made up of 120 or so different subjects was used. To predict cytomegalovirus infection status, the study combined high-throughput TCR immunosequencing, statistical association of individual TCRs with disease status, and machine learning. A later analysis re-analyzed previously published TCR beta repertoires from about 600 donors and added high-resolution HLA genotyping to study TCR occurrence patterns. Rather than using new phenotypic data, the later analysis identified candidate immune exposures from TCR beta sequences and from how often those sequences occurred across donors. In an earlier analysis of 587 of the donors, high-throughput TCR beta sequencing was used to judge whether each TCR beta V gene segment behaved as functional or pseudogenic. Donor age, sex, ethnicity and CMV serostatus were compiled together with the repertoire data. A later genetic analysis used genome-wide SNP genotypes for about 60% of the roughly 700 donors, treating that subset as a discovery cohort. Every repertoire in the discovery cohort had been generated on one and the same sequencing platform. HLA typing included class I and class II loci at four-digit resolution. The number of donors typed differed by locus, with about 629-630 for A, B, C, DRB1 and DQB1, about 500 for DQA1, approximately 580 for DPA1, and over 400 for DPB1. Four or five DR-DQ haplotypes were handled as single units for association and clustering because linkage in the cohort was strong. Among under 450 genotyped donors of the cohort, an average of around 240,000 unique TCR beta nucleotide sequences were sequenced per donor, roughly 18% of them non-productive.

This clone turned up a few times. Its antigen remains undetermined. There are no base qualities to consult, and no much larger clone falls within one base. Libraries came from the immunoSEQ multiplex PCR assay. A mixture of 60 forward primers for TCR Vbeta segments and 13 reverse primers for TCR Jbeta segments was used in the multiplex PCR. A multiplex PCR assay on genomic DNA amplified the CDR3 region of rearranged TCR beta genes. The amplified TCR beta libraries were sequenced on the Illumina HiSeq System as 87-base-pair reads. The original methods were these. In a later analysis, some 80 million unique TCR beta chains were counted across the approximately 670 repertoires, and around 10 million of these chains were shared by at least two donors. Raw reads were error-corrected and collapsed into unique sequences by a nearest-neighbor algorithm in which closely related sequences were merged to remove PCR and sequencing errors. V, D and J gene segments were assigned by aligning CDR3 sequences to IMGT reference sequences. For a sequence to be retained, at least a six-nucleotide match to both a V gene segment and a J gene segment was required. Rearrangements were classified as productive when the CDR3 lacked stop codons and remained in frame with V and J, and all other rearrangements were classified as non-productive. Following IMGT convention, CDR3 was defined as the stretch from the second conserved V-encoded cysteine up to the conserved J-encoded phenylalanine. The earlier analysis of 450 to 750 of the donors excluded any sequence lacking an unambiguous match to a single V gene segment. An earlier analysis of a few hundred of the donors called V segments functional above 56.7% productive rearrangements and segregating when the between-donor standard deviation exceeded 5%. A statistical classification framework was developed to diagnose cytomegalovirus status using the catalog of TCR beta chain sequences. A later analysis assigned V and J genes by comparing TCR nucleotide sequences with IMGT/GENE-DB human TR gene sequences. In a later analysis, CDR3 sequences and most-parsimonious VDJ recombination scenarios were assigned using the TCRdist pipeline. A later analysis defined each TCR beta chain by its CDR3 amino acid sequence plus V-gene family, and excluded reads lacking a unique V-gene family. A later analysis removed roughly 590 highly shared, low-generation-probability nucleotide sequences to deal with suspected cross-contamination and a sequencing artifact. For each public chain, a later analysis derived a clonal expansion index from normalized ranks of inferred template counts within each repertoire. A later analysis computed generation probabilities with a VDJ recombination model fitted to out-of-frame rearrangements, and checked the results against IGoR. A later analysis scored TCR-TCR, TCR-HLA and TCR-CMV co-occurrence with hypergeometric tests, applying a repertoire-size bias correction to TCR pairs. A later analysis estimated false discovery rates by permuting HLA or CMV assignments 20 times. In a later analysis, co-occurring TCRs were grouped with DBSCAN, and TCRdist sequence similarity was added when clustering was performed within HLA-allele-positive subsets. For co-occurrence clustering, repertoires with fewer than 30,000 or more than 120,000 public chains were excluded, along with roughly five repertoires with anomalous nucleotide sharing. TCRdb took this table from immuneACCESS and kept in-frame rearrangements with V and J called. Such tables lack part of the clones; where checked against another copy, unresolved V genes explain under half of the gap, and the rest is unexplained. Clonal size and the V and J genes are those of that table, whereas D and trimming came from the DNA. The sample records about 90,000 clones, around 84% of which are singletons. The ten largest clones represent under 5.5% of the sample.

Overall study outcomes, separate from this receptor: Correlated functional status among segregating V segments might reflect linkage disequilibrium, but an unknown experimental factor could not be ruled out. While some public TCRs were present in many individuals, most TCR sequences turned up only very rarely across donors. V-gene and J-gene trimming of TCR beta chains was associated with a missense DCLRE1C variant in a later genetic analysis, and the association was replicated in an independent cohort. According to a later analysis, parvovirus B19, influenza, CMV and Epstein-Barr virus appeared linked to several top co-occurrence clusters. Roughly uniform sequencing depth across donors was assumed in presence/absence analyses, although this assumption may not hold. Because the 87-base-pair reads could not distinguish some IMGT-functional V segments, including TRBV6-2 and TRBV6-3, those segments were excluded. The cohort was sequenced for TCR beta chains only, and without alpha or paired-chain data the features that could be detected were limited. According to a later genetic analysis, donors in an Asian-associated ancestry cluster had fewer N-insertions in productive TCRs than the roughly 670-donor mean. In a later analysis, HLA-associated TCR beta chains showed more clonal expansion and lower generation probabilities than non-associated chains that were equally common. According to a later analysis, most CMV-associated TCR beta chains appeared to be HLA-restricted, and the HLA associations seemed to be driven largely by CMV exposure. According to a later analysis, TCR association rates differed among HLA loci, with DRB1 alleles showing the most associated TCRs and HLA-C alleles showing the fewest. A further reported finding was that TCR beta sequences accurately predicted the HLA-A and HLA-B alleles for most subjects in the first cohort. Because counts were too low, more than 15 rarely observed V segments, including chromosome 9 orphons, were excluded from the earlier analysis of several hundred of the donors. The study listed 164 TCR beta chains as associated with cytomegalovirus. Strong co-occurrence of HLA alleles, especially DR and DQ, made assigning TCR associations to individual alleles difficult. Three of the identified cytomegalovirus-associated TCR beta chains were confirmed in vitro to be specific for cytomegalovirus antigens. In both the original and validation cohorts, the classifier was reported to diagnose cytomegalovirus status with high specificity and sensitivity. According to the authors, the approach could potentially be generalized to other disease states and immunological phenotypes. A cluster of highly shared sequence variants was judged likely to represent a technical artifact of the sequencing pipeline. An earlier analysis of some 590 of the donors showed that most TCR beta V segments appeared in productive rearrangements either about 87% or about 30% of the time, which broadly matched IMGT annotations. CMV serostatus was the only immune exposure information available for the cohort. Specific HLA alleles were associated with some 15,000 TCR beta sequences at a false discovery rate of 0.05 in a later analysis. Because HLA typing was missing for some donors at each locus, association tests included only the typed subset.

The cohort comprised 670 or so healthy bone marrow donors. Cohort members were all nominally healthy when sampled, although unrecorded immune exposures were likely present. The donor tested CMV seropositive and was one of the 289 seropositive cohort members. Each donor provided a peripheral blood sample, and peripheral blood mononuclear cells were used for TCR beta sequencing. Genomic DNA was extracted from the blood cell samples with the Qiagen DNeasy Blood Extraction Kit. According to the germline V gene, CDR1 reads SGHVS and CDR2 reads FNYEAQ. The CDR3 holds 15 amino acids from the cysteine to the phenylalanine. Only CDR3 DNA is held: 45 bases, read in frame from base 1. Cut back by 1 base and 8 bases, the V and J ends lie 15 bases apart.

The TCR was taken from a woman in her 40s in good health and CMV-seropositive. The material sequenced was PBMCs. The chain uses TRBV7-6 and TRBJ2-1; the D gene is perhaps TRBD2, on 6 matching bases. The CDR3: CASSLGLAPQDEQFF. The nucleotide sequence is TGTGCCAGCAGCTTAGGCCTAGCGCCCCAGGATGAGCAGTTCTTC.